The rows below give T cell receptor beta chains drawn from one sample of a study of blood T cell repertoires in COVID-19. Produced via immunoSEQ multiplex PCR; TCRdb's table is partial and in-frame only. This table has more than 150,000 clones, 86% appearing once. The sample comprised peripheral blood. The origin of the receptors is a man aged 65-85 years with active or convalescent COVID-19. Each CDR3 is given with its conserved first and last residue. A D gene is named only where the DNA matches it firmly. Size values are once, few and many counts, or a class for expanded clones, and some rows have none.

>.|TRBV6-4|TRBD1|TRBJ1-4
TGTGCCAGAGGACAGGACGACAAAAAACTGTTTTTT
CARGQDDKKLFF
>.|TRBV7-2|TRBD2|TRBJ2-5
TGTGCCAGCAGCGAGGGACTAGCGGGGACAAAGACCCAGTACTTC
CASSEGLAGTKTQYF
>.|TRBV30|.|TRBJ1-5
TGTGCCTGGAGTGTCGGGAAAACTAGCAATCAGCCCCAGCATTTT
CAWSVGKTSNQPQHF
>.|TRBV13|TRBD1|TRBJ1-2
TGTGCCAGCAGCCCCCGTCAGGGGGCAGGATATGGCTACACCTTC
CASSPRQGAGYGYTF
>.|TRBV27|TRBD1|TRBJ1-5
TGTGCCAGCAGGGGAGTGGGGACAGCAAATCAGCCCCAGCATTTT
CASRGVGTANQPQHF
>.|TRBV7-9|.|TRBJ1-2
TGTGCCAGCAGTTCAGAACCCCCTTATGGCTACACCTTC
CASSSEPPYGYTF
>.|TRBV19|TRBD2|TRBJ2-7
TGTGCCAGTCGGGGCGGGGGACTCCACGAGCAGTACTTC
CASRGGGLHEQYF
>.|TRBV5-6|.|TRBJ1-2
TGTGCCAGCAGCTTATTCCAGATATTTTTTAACTATGGCTACACCTTC
CASSLFQIFFNYGYTF
>.|TRBV30|.|TRBJ1-3
TGTGCCTGGAGGGGCAGGGGTGGATCTGGAAACACCATATATTTT
CAWRGRGGSGNTIYF
>.|TRBV3-1/TRBV3-2|TRBD1|TRBJ1-5
TGTGCCAGCAGCCCAAGACAGGGCTACCAGCCCCAGCATTTT
CASSPRQGYQPQHF
>.|TRBV9|.|TRBJ2-1
TGTGCCAGCAGCGTAGCAGGGGCCGGTTACAATGAGCAGTTCTTC
CASSVAGAGYNEQFF
>.|TRBV24-1|.|TRBJ1-3
TGTGCCACCAGTGATTTGAGAGATTCTGGAAACACCATATATTTT
CATSDLRDSGNTIYF
>.|TRBV30|.|TRBJ1-2
TGTGCCTGGAGTTACCCCAAACCCGCCGAGACTGTTAACTATGGCTACACCTTC
CAWSYPKPAETVNYGYTF
>once|TRBV6-2/TRBV6-3|TRBD2|TRBJ2-2
TGTGCCAGCAGCAGCGGGGACAACACCGGGGAGCTGTTTTTT
CASSSGDNTGELFF
>once|TRBV24-1|TRBD2|TRBJ2-1
TGTGCCACCAGTCACGGGAGGTCCGCCTCCTACAATGAGCAGTTCTTC
CATSHGRSASYNEQFF
>.|TRBV5-1|TRBD1|TRBJ2-7
TGCGCCAGCAGTCCTCGGACAGGCCTCTCCTACGAGCAGTACTTC
CASSPRTGLSYEQYF
>.|TRBV19|.|TRBJ1-1
TGTGCCAGTAGTACACAGGGTCTGAACACTGAAGCTTTCTTT
CASSTQGLNTEAFF
>.|TRBV24-1|TRBD1|TRBJ2-3
TGTGCCACGAGTACAGGGGTGAGGGGTAACACAGATACGCAGTATTTT
CATSTGVRGNTDTQYF
>few|TRBV6-2/TRBV6-3|TRBD1|TRBJ1-5
TGTGCCAGCAGTTACACCTCCGGGACAGGGACCTGGTGGAATCAGCCCCAGCATTTT
CASSYTSGTGTWWNQPQHF
>.|TRBV2|.|TRBJ2-5
TGTGCCAGCACCAATCCTCAGGGTATGGAGACCCAGTACTTC
CASTNPQGMETQYF
>many|TRBV6-5|.|TRBJ1-1
TGTGCCAGCAGTCCCCTCGGGGGGGGACCTGAAGCTTTCTTT
CASSPLGGGPEAFF
>.|TRBV11-3|.|TRBJ1-6
TGTGCCAGCAGCGCTGGGACTACAGATAATTCACCCCTCCACTTT
CASSAGTTDNSPLHF
>.|TRBV9|.|TRBJ1-1
TGTGCCAGCAGCCCTCACCCGACAGAGAACACTGAAGCTTTCTTT
CASSPHPTENTEAFF
>once|TRBV7-9|TRBD1|TRBJ1-2
TGTGCCAGCAGCTTACAGGGGGACGGAGGGGGCTACACCTTC
CASSLQGDGGGYTF
>few|TRBV5-1|TRBD2|TRBJ2-7
TGCGCCAGCAGCCCTAGCGGGAGCTCCTACGAGCAGTACTTC
CASSPSGSSYEQYF
>.|TRBV14|.|TRBJ2-2
TGTGCCAGCAGCCAAAGGCTAGGCAGCACCGGGGAGCTGTTTTTT
CASSQRLGSTGELFF
>.|TRBV6-6|TRBD1|TRBJ1-5
TGTGCCAGCAGGTCGCCGGGGCAGGGGGCGGGTCAGCCCCAGCATTTT
CASRSPGQGAGQPQHF
>once|TRBV7-9|.|TRBJ1-4
TGTGCCAGCAGCTTACTCCATGAAAAACTGTTTTTT
CASSLLHEKLFF
>.|TRBV28|.|TRBJ1-2
TGTGCCAGCAGTTTGGGGGCCGGGAACTATGGCTACACCTTC
CASSLGAGNYGYTF
>.|TRBV29-1|TRBD1|TRBJ2-2
TGCAGCGACCGGGACAGGGGCACCGGGGAGCTGTTTTTT
CSDRDRGTGELFF
>.|TRBV4-3|.|TRBJ1-5
TGCGCCAGCAGCCAAGTCCTAGGCAGCAATCAGCCCCAGCATTTT
CASSQVLGSNQPQHF